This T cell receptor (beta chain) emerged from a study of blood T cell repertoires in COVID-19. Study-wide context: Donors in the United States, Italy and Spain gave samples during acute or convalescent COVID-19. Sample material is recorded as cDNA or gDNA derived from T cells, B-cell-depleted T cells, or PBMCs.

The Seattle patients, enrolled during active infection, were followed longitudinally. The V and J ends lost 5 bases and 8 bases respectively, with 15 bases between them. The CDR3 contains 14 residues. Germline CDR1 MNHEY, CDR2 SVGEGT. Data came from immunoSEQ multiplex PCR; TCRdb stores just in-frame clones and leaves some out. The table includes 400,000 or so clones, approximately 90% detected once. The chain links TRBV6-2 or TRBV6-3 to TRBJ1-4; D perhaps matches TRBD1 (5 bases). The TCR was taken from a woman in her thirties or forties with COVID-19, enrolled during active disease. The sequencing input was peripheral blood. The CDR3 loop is CASSGTQRGEKLFF. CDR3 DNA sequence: TGTGCCAGCAGTGGGACTCAACGAGGAGAAAAACTGTTTTTT.